Listed below are T cell receptor beta chains from one sample, sequenced in a study of cytomegalovirus exposure and HLA in healthy donors. Profiled with immunoSEQ multiplex PCR; TCRdb holds only in-frame clones, not every one. The table records 160,000 or so clones, 65% to 90% of them present only once. Sequencing was carried out using PBMCs. The receptors stem from a man over 45 in good health and CMV-seropositive. Both conserved end residues are trimmed from each CDR3. The order of the fields is J gene, V gene, CDR3 protein.

TRBJ1-6 TRBV7-8 ASSFASTANSPLH
TRBJ1-4 TRBV2 ASSERTATNEKLF
TRBJ2-1 TRBV7-8 ASSSGSGRGNEQF
TRBJ2-6 TRBV10-3 AIRGTGANVLT
TRBJ2-3 TRBV6-4 ASSLTSGPPGTQY
TRBJ2-2 TRBV18 ASSPIVSNTGELF
TRBJ1-5 TRBV6-1 AGRQAGEPQH
TRBJ2-1 TRBV2 ASRGSSSYNEQF
TRBJ1-2 TRBV7-9 ASSLDGTRTNYGYT
TRBJ1-2 TRBV6-5 ASSSPGHENYGYT
TRBJ2-7 TRBV6-5 ASRTGTSLYEQY
TRBJ2-4 TRBV19 ASSTGGLAKNIQY
TRBJ2-1 TRBV2 ASRETSGIYNEQF
TRBJ1-2 TRBV25-1 ASRRSGVANYGYT
TRBJ2-5 TRBV7-9 ASSLAAGSAPSYQETQY
TRBJ1-3 TRBV15 ATSRDRGSGNTIY
TRBJ2-1 TRBV9 ASSVVESTYNEQF
TRBJ2-3 TRBV11-3 ASSLGPGQSDTQY
TRBJ1-3 TRBV6-1 ASSEIQGNTIY
TRBJ1-1 TRBV7-3 ASSLTPGMGTEAF
TRBJ2-2 TRBV7-8 ASKLLLSNTGELF
TRBJ1-5 TRBV27 ASSLDPGRQPQH
TRBJ1-1 TRBV2 ASRAGGFTEAF
TRBJ1-1 TRBV5-1 ASSLITGGPNTEAF
TRBJ2-3 TRBV25-1 ASSAFEGGPRADTQY
TRBJ2-6 TRBV9 ASSVSSGTGSSGANVLT
TRBJ2-2 TRBV2 ASRGTGGNTGELF
TRBJ1-4 TRBV2 ASSEGSGTGPLQGEKLF
TRBJ2-3 TRBV4-1 ASSQVVSSTDTQY
TRBJ1-3 TRBV11-3 ASSALTGTRNTIY
TRBJ1-4 TRBV29-1 SARQGDEKLF
TRBJ2-3 TRBV9 ASSGTTAGGINTQY
TRBJ2-6 TRBV5-4 ASSLGQGIQSLSGANVLT
TRBJ2-1 TRBV6-5 ASSYGDSPSEQF
TRBJ1-2 TRBV29-1 SGGQGAGGYT
TRBJ2-3 TRBV9 ASSGGRAADTQY
TRBJ2-1 TRBV15 ATSGGTGGYNEQF
TRBJ1-1 TRBV5-1 ASIGGWQQREAF
TRBJ1-1 TRBV6-5 ASSWTAEFLEAF
TRBJ2-1 TRBV5-1 ASSGSLAGLLNNEQF
TRBJ2-5 TRBV7-3 ASSVDGGNQETQY
TRBJ2-2 TRBV27 ASSLRGTGELF
TRBJ2-2 TRBV7-9 ASPPPSGSGGELF
TRBJ2-1 TRBV7-8 ASRLAGGYNEQF
TRBJ2-1 TRBV4-1 ASSQRTSSYNEQF
TRBJ2-1 TRBV11-2 ASSLDPGLAGAHRFVQF
TRBJ2-5 TRBV28 ASSLKTSGESFQETQY